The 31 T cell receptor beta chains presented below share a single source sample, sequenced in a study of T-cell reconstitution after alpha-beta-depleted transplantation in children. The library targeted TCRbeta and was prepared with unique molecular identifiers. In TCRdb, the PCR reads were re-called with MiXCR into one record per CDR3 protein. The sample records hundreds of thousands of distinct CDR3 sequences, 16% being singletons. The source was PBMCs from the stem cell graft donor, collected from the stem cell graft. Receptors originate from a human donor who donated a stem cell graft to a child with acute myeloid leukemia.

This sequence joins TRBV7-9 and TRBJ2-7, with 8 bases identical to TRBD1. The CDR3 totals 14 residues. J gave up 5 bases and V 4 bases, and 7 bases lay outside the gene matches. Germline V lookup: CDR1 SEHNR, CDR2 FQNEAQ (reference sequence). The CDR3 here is CASSSTGTGDEQYF. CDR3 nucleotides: TGTGCCAGCAGCTCGACCGGGACAGGTGACGAGCAGTACTTC.

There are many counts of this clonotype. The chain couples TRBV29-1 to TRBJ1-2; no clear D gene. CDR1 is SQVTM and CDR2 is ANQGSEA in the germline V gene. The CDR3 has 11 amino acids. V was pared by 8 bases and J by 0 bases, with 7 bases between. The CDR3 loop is CSTAANYGYTF. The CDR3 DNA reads TGCAGCACCGCTGCTAACTATGGCTACACCTTC.

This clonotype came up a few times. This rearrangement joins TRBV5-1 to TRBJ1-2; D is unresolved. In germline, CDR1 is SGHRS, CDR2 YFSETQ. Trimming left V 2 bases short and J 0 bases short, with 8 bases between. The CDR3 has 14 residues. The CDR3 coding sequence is TGCGCCAGCAGCTTCTCGACAACTAACTATGGCTACACCTTC. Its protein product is CASSFSTTNYGYTF.

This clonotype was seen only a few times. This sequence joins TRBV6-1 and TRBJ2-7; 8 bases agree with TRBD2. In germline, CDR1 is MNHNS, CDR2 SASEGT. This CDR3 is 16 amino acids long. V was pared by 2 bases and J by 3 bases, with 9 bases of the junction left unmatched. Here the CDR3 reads CASSEMIAGSNYEQYF. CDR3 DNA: TGTGCCAGCAGTGAAATGATAGCGGGGAGTAACTACGAGCAGTACTTC.

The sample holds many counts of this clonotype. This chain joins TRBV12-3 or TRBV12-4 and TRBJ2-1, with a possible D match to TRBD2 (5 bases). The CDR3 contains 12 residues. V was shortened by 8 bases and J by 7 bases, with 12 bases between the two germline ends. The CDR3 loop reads CASATPGNEQFF. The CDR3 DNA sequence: TGTGCCAGCGCCACCCCGGGAAATGAGCAGTTCTTC.

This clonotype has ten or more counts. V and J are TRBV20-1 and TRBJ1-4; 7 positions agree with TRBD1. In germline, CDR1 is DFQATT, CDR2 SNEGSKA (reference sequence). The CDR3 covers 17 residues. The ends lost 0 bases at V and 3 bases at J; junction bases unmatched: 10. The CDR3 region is CSARDEAGGPPNEKLFF. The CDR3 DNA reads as TGCAGTGCTAGAGATGAAGCAGGGGGGCCTCCTAATGAAAAACTGTTTTTT.

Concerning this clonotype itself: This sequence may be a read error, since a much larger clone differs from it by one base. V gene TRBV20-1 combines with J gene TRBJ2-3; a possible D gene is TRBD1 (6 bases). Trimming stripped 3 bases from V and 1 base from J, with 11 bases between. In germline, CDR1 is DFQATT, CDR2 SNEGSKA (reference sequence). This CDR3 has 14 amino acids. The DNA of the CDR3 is TGCAGTGCTAGGAACAGGGTAGGCACAGATACGCAGTATTTT. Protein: CSARNRVGTDTQYF.

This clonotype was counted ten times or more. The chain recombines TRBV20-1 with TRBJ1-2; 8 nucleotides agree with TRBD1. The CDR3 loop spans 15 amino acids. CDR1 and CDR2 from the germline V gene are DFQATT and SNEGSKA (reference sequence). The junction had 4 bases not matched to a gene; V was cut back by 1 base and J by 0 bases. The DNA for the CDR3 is TGCAGTGCTAGAGTGGAGACAGGGGCTAACTATGGCTACACCTTC. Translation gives CSARVETGANYGYTF.

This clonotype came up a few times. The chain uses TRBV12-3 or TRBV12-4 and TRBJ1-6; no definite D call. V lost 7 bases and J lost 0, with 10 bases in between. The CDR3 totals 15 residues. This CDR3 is CASKSESSYNSPLHF. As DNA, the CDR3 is TGTGCCAGCAAGTCGGAGAGCTCCTATAATTCACCCCTCCACTTT.

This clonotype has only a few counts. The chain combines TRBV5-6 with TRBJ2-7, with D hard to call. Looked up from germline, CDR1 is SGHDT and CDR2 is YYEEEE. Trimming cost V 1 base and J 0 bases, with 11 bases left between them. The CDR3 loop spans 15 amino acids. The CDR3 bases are TGTGCCAGCAGCTTGTATACAACAAGCTCCTACGAGCAGTACGTC. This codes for CASSLYTTSSYEQYV.

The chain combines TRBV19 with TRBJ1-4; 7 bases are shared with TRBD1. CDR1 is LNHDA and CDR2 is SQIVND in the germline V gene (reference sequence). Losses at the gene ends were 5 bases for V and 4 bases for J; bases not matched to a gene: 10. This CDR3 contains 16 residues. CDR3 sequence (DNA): TGTGCCAGTAGTCGTCCGCGGGACAGCTATAATGAAAAACTGTTTTTT. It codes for CASSRPRDSYNEKLFF.

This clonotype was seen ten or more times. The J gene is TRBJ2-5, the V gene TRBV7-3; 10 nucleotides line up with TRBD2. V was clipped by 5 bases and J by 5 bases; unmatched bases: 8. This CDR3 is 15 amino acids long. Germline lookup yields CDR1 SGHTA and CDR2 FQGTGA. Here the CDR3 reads CASSLFPGLAETQYF. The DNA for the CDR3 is TGTGCCAGCAGCCTATTTCCGGGACTAGCGGAGACCCAGTACTTC.

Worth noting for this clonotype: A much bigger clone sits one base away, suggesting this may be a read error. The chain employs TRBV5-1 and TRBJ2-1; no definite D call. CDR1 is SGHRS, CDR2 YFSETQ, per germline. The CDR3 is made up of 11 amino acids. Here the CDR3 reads CASSLTDEQIF. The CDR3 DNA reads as TGCGCCAGCAGCCTAACCGATGAGCAGATCTTC.

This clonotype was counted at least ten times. The CDR3 here is CASSRSTGGHEQYV. The CDR3 DNA sequence: TGTGCCAGCAGTCGATCGACAGGGGGCCACGAGCAGTACGTC. The chain links TRBV6-6 to TRBJ2-7, with TRBD1 matching over 10 bases. CDR1 and CDR2 (germline): MNHNY, SVGAGI (reference sequence). CDR3 length equals 14 residues. V lost 5 bases, J lost 5 bases, and 6 bases stayed unmatched.

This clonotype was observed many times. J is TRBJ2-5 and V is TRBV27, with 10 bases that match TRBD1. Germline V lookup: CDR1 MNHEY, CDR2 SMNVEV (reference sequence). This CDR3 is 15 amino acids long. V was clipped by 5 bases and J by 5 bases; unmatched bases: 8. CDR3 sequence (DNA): TGTGCCAGCAGTCTGACAGGGGGCAAGGCGGAGACCCAGTACTTC. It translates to CASSLTGGKAETQYF.

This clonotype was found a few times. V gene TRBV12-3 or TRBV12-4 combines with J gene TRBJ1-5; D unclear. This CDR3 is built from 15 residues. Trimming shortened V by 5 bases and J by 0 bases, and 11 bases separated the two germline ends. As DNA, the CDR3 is TGTGCCAGCAGTCCAGGTGATTATAGCAATCAGCCCCAGCATTTT. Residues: CASSPGDYSNQPQHF.

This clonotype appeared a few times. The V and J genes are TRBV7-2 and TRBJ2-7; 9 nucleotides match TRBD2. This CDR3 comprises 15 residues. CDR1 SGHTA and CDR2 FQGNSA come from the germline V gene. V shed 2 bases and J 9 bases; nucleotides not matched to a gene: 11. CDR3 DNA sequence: TGTGCCAGCAGCTTACTGCCAGCGGGGGGAAAATTGCAGTACTTC. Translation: CASSLLPAGGKLQYF.

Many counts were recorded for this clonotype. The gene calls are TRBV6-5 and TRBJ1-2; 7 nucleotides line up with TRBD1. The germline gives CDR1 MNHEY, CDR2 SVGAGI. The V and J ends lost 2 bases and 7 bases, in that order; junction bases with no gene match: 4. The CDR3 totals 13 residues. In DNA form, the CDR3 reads TGTGCCAGCAGTTACAGGGGGCAATCTGGCTACACCTTC. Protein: CASSYRGQSGYTF.

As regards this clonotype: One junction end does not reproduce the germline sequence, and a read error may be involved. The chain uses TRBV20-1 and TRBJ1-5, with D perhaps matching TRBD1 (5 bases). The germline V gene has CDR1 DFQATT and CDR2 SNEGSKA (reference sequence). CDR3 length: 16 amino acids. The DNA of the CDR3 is TGCAGTGCTAGAGATTTGGGGCGATTAGCAAATCAGCGCCAGCATTTT. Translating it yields CSARDLGRLANQRQHF.

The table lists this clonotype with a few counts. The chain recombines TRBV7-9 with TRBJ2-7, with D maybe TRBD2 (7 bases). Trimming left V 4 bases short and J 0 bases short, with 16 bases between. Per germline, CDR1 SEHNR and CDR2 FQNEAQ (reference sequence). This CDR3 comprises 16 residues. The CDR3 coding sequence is TGTGCCAGCAGCTCGGTGGCGGGGGCCAGCTCCTACGAGCAGTACTTC. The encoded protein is CASSSVAGASSYEQYF.

The chain's CDR3 is CASSLDGRGNNEQFF. The CDR3 DNA reads TGTGCCAGCAGCTTAGATGGCAGGGGGAACAATGAGCAGTTCTTC. The V call is TRBV7-7, the J call TRBJ2-1, with 7 bases identical to TRBD1. From germline, CDR1 is SSHAT and CDR2 FNYEAQ (reference sequence). The CDR3 sequence is 15 residues long. Trimming cost V 1 base and J 5 bases; bases outside gene matches: 5.

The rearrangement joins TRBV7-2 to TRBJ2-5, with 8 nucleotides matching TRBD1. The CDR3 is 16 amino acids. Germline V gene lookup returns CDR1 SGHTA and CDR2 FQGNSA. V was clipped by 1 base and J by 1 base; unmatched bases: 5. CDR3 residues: CASSLVGQALQETQYF. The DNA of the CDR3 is TGTGCCAGCAGCTTAGTGGGACAGGCCCTCCAAGAGACCCAGTACTTC.

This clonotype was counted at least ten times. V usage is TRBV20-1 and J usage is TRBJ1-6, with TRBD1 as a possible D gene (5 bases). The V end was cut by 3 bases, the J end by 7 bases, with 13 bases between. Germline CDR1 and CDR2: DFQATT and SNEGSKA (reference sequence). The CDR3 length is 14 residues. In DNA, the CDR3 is TGCAGTGCTAGGCGGGACTCTCTCAATTCACCCCTCCACTTT. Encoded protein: CSARRDSLNSPLHF.

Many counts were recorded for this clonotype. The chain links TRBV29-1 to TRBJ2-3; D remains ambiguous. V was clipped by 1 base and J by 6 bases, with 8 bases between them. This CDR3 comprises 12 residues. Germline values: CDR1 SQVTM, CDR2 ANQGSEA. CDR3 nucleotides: TGCAGCGTTGAAGCGACTCCCGATACGCAGTATTTT. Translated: CSVEATPDTQYF.

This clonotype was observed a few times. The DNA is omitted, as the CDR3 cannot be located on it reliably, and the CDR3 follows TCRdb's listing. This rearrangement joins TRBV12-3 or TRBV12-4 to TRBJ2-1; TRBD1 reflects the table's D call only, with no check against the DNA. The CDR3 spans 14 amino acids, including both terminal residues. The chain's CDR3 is CASSSSTGDNEQFF.

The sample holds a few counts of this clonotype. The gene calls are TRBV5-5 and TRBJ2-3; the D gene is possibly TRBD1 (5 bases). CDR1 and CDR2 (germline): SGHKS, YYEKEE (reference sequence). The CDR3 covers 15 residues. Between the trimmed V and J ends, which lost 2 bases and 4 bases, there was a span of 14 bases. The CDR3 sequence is CASSFVLTGSDTQYF. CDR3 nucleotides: TGTGCCAGCAGCTTTGTTCTAACAGGTTCAGATACGCAGTATTTT.

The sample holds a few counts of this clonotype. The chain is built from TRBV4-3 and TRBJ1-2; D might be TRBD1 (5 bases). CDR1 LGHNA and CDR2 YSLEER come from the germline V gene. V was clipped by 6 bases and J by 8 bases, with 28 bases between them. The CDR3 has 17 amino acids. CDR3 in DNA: TGCGCCAGCAGACCCGGGACCGAATCCACATCATACAGGGGCTACACCTTC. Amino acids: CASRPGTESTSYRGYTF.

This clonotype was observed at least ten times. CDR3 sequence: CASSVARYTGELFF. The CDR3 DNA is TGTGCCAGCAGCGTAGCCAGGTACACCGGGGAGCTGTTTTTT. The chain recombines TRBV9 with TRBJ2-2; D unclear. The CDR3 has 14 residues. Germline V lookup: CDR1 SGDLS, CDR2 YYNGEE. V lost 0 bases, J lost 3 bases, and 6 bases lay in between.

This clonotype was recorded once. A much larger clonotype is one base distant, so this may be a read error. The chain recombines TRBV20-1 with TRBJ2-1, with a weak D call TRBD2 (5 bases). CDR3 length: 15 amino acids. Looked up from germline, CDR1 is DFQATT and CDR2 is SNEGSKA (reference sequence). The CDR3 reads CSLTSGYPAVDEQFF. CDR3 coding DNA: TGCAGCCTAACCTCGGGGTACCCCGCGGTCGATGAGCAGTTCTTC.

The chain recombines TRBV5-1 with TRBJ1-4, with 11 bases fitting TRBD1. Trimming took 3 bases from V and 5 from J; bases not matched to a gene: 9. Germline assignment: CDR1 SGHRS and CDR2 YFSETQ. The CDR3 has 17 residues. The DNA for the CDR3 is TGCGCCAGCAGCTCCCTCGGGACAGGGGGATCCAATGAAAAACTGTTTTTT. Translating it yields CASSSLGTGGSNEKLFF. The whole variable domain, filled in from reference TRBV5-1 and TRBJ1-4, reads KAGVTQTPRYLIKTRGQQVTLSCSPISGHRSVSWYQQTPGQGLQFLFEYFSETQRNKGNFPGRFSGRQFSNSRSEMNVSTLELGDSALYLCASSSLGTGGSNEKLFFGSGTQLSVL.

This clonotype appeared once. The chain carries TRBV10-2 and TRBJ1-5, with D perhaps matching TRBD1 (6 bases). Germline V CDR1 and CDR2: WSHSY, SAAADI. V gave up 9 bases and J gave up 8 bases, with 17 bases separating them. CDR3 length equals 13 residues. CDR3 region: CASQKQGFEPQHF. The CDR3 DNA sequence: TGCGCCAGTCAAAAACAGGGTTTTGAGCCCCAGCATTTT.